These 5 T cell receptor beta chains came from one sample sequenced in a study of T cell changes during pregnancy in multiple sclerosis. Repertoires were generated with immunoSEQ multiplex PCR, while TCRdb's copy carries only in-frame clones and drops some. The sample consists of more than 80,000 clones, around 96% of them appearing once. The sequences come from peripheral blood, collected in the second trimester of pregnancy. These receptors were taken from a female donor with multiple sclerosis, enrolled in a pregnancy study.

The CDR3 here is CASSQIGQGFEAFF. The DNA of the CDR3 is TGCGCCAGCAGCCAAATTGGACAGGGCTTTGAAGCTTTCTTT. The chain links TRBV4-1 to TRBJ1-1; 8 positions agree with TRBD1. The junction had 6 bases not matched to a gene; V was cut back by 2 bases and J by 7 bases. The length of the CDR3 is 14 residues. Per the germline V gene, CDR1 is MGHRA and CDR2 is YSYEKL.

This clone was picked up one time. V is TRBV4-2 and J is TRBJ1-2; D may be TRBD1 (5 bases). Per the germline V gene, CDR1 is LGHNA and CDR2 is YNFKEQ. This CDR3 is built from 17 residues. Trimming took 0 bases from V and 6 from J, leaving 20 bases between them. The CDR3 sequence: CASSQDSLRGAVHGYTF. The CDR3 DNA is TGTGCCAGCAGCCAAGATAGCTTGCGGGGCGCTGTGCATGGCTACACCTTC.

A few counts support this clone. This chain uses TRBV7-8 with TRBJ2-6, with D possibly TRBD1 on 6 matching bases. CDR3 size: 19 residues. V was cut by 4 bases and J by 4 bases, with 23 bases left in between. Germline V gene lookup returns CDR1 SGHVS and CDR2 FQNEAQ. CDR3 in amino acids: CASSSNRDIASLGANVLTF. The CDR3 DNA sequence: TGTGCCAGCAGCTCGAACCGGGACATAGCGTCTCTCGGGGCCAACGTCCTGACTTTC.

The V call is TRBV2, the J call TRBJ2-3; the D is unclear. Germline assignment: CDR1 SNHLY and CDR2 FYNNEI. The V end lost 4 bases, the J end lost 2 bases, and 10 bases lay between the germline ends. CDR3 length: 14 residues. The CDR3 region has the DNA TGTGCCAGCAGTGTGGGCCAGAACACAGATACGCAGTATTTT. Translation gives CASSVGQNTDTQYF.

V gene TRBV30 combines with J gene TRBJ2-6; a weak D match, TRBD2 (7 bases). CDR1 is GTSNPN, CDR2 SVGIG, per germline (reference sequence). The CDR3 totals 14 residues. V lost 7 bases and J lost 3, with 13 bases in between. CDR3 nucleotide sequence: TGTGCCTCGACCGGGGGGCGTGGGGCCAACGTCCTGACTTTC. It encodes CASTGGRGANVLTF.